The rows below give T cell receptor beta chains drawn from one sample of a study of T-cell memory formation after mild COVID-19. TCRdb re-analysed the 5' RACE reads in MiXCR, keeping a single row per CDR3 protein. Altogether 400,000 to 500,000 distinct CDR3 sequences are present, around 24% being singletons, with the ten largest covering 7.5% to 10%. What was sequenced was PBMCs or a T cell subset sorted from them (not recorded which). The source is an adult woman who had mild COVID-19 (a few samples of this study predate the infection). Cell type and time point are not known. The CDR3 runs from the conserved cysteine through the conserved F or W. D genes are given only for firm matches. Clone size is given for some rows only: seen once, a few or many times, or a class if the clone is expanded.

j_call | v_call | clone_size | d_call | cdr3_nt | cdr3_aa
TRBJ2-3 | TRBV15 | . | . | TGTGCCACCTCGGAGGAGCCAACAGATACGCAGTATTTT | CATSEEPTDTQYF
TRBJ1-6 | TRBV6-2/TRBV6-3 | . | TRBD1 | TGTGCCAGCAGTACCACTCCGGGACAGGTCTCCTATAATTCACCCCTCCACTTT | CASSTTPGQVSYNSPLHF
TRBJ2-1 | TRBV28 | . | TRBD1 | TGTGCCAGCAGTTTGGCCGGGACAGGGGGCTATGAGCAGTTCTTC | CASSLAGTGGYEQFF
TRBJ2-2 | TRBV19 | few | TRBD2 | TGTGCCAGTAGTAGCGGGAGGTTCGGGGAGCTGTTTTTT | CASSSGRFGELFF
TRBJ1-2 | TRBV12-3/TRBV12-4 | . | . | TGTGCCAGCAGCAAGTTAACAGGGATCAACTATGGCTACACCTTC | CASSKLTGINYGYTF
TRBJ2-1 | TRBV9 | . | . | TGTGCCAGCAGCGTAGAGGCGGTTCCCTACAATGAGCAGTTCTTC | CASSVEAVPYNEQFF
TRBJ2-7 | TRBV7-9 | few | TRBD2 | TGTGCCAGCAGCTTAGATTCTAGCGGGAACTCCTACGAGCAGTACTTC | CASSLDSSGNSYEQYF
TRBJ1-5 | TRBV19 | few | . | TGTGCCAGTAGTATGGGAGTACTTGGCCATCAGCCCCAGCATTTT | CASSMGVLGHQPQHF
TRBJ1-1 | TRBV4-1 | few | TRBD1 | TGCGCCAGCAGCCAGGCAGGGGGCGCGGGCACTGAAGCTTTCTTT | CASSQAGGAGTEAFF
TRBJ1-1 | TRBV5-1 | . | TRBD1 | TGCGCCAGCAGCTACGGACAGGGCCAAGGGAGCACTGAAGCTTTCTTT | CASSYGQGQGSTEAFF
TRBJ2-3 | TRBV12-3/TRBV12-4 | few | . | TGTGCCAGCAGTTTAGCGCGGGGTCCCCCATCGATGGATACGCAGTATTTT | CASSLARGPPSMDTQYF
TRBJ1-2 | TRBV21-1 | few | . | TGTGCCAGCAGCAAAGGGGGCAGGGCGATCTATGGCTACACCTTC | CASSKGGRAIYGYTF
TRBJ2-1 | TRBV7-6 | . | . | TGTGCCAGCAGCCCCCGACGAATCAGCGATGAGCAGTTCTTC | CASSPRRISDEQFF
TRBJ1-2 | TRBV5-1 | few | TRBD1 | TGCGCCAGCAGCAAGGGACAGGGGGCCCTCTATGGCTACACCTTC | CASSKGQGALYGYTF
TRBJ2-7 | TRBV6-1 | . | . | TGTGCCAGCAATACGGTCTACGAGCAGTACTTC | CASNTVYEQYF
TRBJ2-1 | TRBV5-1 | . | TRBD2 | TGCGCCAGCAGCATTACTAGCGGGAGCACCTACAATGAGCAGTTCTTC | CASSITSGSTYNEQFF
TRBJ2-3 | TRBV4-1 | . | TRBD2 | TGCGCCAGCAGCCAAGCACTAGCGGAAGATACGCAGTATTTT | CASSQALAEDTQYF
TRBJ2-1 | TRBV7-2 | . | TRBD2 | TGTGCCAGCAGCTTAGCTTGGGGAGGGCGTGAGCAGTTCTTC | CASSLAWGGREQFF
TRBJ2-1 | TRBV11-2 | . | . | TGTGCCAGCAGTCGACTGACCTCCTACAATGAGCAGTTCTTC | CASSRLTSYNEQFF
TRBJ2-2 | TRBV9 | . | . | TGTGCCAGCAGCGTAGCACGGGGTCGGGACACCGGGGAGCTGTTTTTT | CASSVARGRDTGELFF
TRBJ2-1 | TRBV20-1 | few | . | TGCAGTGCTCTAGGTGGCGGGATCAATGAGCAGTTCTTC | CSALGGGINEQFF
TRBJ2-7 | TRBV5-1 | . | . | TGCGCCAGCAGCTCTTACCGGGCCCCTGCCTACGAGCAGTACTTC | CASSSYRAPAYEQYF
TRBJ2-7 | TRBV7-8 | few | . | TGTGCCAGCAGCCGGGGTTATTCCTACGAGCAGTACTTC | CASSRGYSYEQYF
TRBJ1-5 | TRBV29-1 | . | . | TGCAGCGTTTCACAGGCTAGCAATCAGCCCCAGCATTTT | CSVSQASNQPQHF
TRBJ2-3 | TRBV7-6 | few | . | TGTGCCAGCAGCCCGGACAGATGGGAGGCAGATACGCAGTATTTT | CASSPDRWEADTQYF
TRBJ2-7 | TRBV6-2/TRBV6-3 | . | . | TGTGCCAGCAGTGACGGGGACTCTACCTACGAGCAGTACTTC | CASSDGDSTYEQYF
TRBJ2-1 | TRBV12-3/TRBV12-4 | . | TRBD2 | TGTGCCAGCAAGGTGGGATTGCGGGGGGCCGGTGAGCAGTTCTTC | CASKVGLRGAGEQFF
TRBJ1-2 | TRBV6-2/TRBV6-3 | few | TRBD1 | TGTGCCAGCAGCCGTACTACAGGGGCTGGCTACACCTTC | CASSRTTGAGYTF
TRBJ1-1 | TRBV12-3/TRBV12-4 | many | . | TGTGCCAGCAGTCTCTACGGAGGCCATGAAGCTTTCTTT | CASSLYGGHEAFF
TRBJ2-7 | TRBV10-3 | . | TRBD1 | TGTGCCATCAGTGAGCCGGGACAGACCTCCTACGAGCAGTACTTC | CAISEPGQTSYEQYF
TRBJ1-3 | TRBV18 | . | TRBD1 | TGTGCCAGCTCACCACCGATGGGACAGGGGAAAAGAAACACCATATATTTT | CASSPPMGQGKRNTIYF
TRBJ2-7 | TRBV14 | . | . | TGTGCCAGCAGCCGCAGGGGTTGGTATTACGAGCAGTACTTC | CASSRRGWYYEQYF
TRBJ2-2 | TRBV6-1 | few | . | TGTGCCAGCAGCGTGACAGCGAACACCGGGGAGCTGTTTTTT | CASSVTANTGELFF
TRBJ1-2 | TRBV12-3/TRBV12-4 | few | TRBD1 | TGTGCCAGTTCGGACAGGGGCGATGGCTACACCTTC | CASSDRGDGYTF
TRBJ2-1 | TRBV7-9 | . | TRBD2 | TGTGCCAGCAGCTTAGAAGCGGGAGGGCCCAATGAGCAGTTCTTC | CASSLEAGGPNEQFF
TRBJ2-7 | TRBV11-2 | . | . | TGTGCCAGCAGCTTAGTTCTAGGGTGGCAGTACTTC | CASSLVLGWQYF
TRBJ1-1 | TRBV20-1 | few | . | TGCAGTGCCCCCCCATACGGGCCAACAACTGAAGCTTTCTTT | CSAPPYGPTTEAFF
TRBJ2-6 | TRBV20-1 | . | . | TGCAGTGCTAGACGAGCTGGGGCCAACGTCCTGACTTTC | CSARRAGANVLTF
TRBJ2-5 | TRBV20-1 | many | TRBD2 | TGCAGTGCTAGGGGACTAGCGGGGGGGCCGCCCCAGTACTTC | CSARGLAGGPPQYF
TRBJ2-2 | TRBV12-3/TRBV12-4 | many | TRBD1 | TGTGCCAGCAGGGGGACAGACAACACCGGGGAGCTGTTTTTT | CASRGTDNTGELFF
TRBJ2-1 | TRBV9 | few | TRBD2 | TGTGCCAGCAGCGGTAGCGGGGGGGCCTACAATGAGCAGTTCTTC | CASSGSGGAYNEQFF
TRBJ1-1 | TRBV7-9 | few | . | TGTGCCAGCTCTAACCTTCCAGGTAACACTGAAGCTTTCTTT | CASSNLPGNTEAFF
TRBJ1-2 | TRBV12-3/TRBV12-4 | . | . | TGTGCCAGCAGTTTTGGAGGAACCTATGGCTACACCTTC | CASSFGGTYGYTF